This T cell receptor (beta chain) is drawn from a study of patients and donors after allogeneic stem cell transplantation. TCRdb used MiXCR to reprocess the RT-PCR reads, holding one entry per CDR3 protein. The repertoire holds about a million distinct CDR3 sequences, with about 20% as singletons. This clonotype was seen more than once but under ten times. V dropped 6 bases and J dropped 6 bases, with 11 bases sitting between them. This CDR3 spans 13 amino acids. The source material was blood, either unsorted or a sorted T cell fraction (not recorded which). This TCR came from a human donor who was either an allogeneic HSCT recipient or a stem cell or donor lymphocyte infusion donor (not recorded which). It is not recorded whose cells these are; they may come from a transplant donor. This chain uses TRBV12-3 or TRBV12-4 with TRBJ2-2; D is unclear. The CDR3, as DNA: TGTGCCAGCAGCCCGACCCGTTCCGGGGAGCTGTTTTTT. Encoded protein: CASSPTRSGELFF.